A single T cell receptor beta chain is shown here with its context. The target antigen is unknown. CDR1 is GTSNPN and CDR2 is SVGIG in the germline V gene (reference sequence). The CDR3 spans 13 residues. V lost 4 bases to trimming and J lost 3 bases, with 13 bases between them. Profiling relied on immunoSEQ multiplex PCR, and the TCRdb table lists in-frame clones only, not all of them. This sample carries some 61,000 clones, roughly 83% of them seen once, and the ten largest clones take about an eighth. Time point noted: week 35, safety follow-up. Vaccination used 300 ug of mutant IDH1 20-mer peptide per dose, with topical imiquimod. These data originate in a study of a mutant IDH1 vaccine in newly diagnosed glioma. Study outcomes and limitations: Whatever changes occurred in top peripheral T cell clonotypes seemed unrelated to pseudoprogression.

This TCR derives from a man aged 18 to 35 with glioma. The genes are TRBV30 and TRBJ2-7; tentatively, D is TRBD1 (6 bases). The starting material was PBMCs, obtained from a glioma patient whose treatment included an IDH1 peptide vaccine. CDR3 in DNA: TGTGCCTGGACAAAGGGGGTATTCTACGAGCAGTACTTC. Amino acid sequence: CAWTKGVFYEQYF.